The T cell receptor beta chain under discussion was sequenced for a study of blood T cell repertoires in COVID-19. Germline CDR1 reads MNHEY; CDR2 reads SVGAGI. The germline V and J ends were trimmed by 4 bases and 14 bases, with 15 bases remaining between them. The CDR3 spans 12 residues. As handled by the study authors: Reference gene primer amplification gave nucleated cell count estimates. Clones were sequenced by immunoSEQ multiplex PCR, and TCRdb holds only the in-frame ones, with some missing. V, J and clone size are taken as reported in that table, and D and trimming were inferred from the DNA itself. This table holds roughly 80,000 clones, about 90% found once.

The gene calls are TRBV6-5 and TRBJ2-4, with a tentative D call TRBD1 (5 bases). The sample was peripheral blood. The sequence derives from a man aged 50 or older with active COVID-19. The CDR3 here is CASSLRQGPKYF. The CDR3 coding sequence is TGTGCCAGCAGTTTACGGCAGGGTCCTAAGTACTTC.